This T cell receptor (beta chain) derives from a study of shared clonotypes between healthy human individuals (dated by TCRdb to 2018 to 2020). As for the study more broadly: The cohort included a few men and a couple of women between 18 and 49 years of age. The study deeply sequenced blood TCR repertoires of five healthy adults to estimate repertoire size and the extent of clonotype sharing between individuals. Between about 0.8 and 8.9 billion PBMCs per donor were obtained by leukapheresis. To increase sequencing depth and limit assay-specific biases, TCR repertoire library preparation and sequencing were carried out by different laboratories using diverse techniques.

About this clone: There is no known antigen for this receptor. Per-base quality was not reported, and no clone a single base away is much larger than it.

The donors were healthy, HIV-negative adults with no recently reported acute infections or vaccinations. Every donor was a Caucasian adult residing in Nashville, Tennessee, USA. In the unsorted samples, around 81 million PBMCs were counted, and genomic DNA was extracted using the QIAamp DNA Blood Mini kit. Blood was collected by leukapheresis, and PBMCs were isolated by Ficoll-Histopaque density gradient centrifugation and then cryopreserved in liquid nitrogen vapor phase. Inclusive of the bounding cysteine and phenylalanine, the CDR3 is 12 residues long. CDR3 DNA only is kept here, 36 bases in frame from base 1. Taken from the germline V gene (reference sequence), the CDR1 and CDR2 loops are SEHNR and FQNEAQ. V and J are truncated by 8 bases and 2 bases respectively, leaving an intervening sequence of 8 bases. TCR CDR3 regions were amplified from genomic DNA by multiplex PCR using the deep immunoSEQ assay. Extracted genomic DNA from each cell subset was spread evenly across all wells of several immunoSEQ 96-well plates, with each plate serving as a replicate. For unsorted PBMC, about 0.3 ug genomic DNA, equal to roughly 33,000 T cell genomes, was loaded into each replicate PCR. Genomic DNA from unsorted PBMC was sequenced over ten immunoSEQ deep assay plates. The purified libraries were quantified using a Qubit 3.0 fluorometer, sized with a Bioanalyzer 2100, and then quantified again using the KAPA Library Quantification kit. A separate single-read 150-cycle Illumina NextSeq 550 flow cell was used to sequence each immunoSEQ 96-well plate. In the source study's methods: The immunoSEQ output contained only junctional sequences without quality scores, so filtering could not match that applied to full-length reads. Sequences were annotated with PyIR, a Python wrapper for IgBLAST v1.9, using IMGT germline references to assign V/J genes and CDR3. Reads with weak V/J assignments (E-value above 1e-6), missing CDR3, stop codons, out-of-frame junctions, or ambiguous translated residues were removed. V3J clonotypes were defined as sequences sharing an identical inferred V gene, J gene, and CDR3 amino acid sequence. Percentage overlap between repertoires was computed as shared unique clonotypes divided by the size of the smaller repertoire. Repertoire richness was assessed with RTK rarefaction, the Chao1 estimator, and Recon v2.1 estimates of unobserved clonotypes. TCRdb limited this immuneACCESS table to in-frame rearrangements with V and J called. A share of clones is missing; checked studies link under half to unresolved V genes, and the rest is unexplained. The DNA was the basis for D and trimming; V, J and clone size are from that table. Across this sample there are around 530,000 clones, with about 80% seen only once. The ten largest clones capture around 12% of the sample.

Overall study results and their limits: The genetic and exposure-history diversity represented was limited by the small number of donors. Pairwise subsampling led to the expectation that sequencing depth would affect the degree of clonotype sharing among donors. Sampling was limited to blood, and TCR repertoires in tissue likely differ from TCR repertoires in blood.

Sequencing was performed on PBMCs. The chain uses TRBV7-9 and TRBJ2-3, with the identity of the D gene unclear. The TCR sequence derives from a middle-aged woman in good health. Some clones in this sample may be carry-over from other donors' samples. The nucleotide sequence reads TGTGCCAGCGGTCAAAACACAGATACGCAGTATTTT. This gives the protein CASGQNTDTQYF.